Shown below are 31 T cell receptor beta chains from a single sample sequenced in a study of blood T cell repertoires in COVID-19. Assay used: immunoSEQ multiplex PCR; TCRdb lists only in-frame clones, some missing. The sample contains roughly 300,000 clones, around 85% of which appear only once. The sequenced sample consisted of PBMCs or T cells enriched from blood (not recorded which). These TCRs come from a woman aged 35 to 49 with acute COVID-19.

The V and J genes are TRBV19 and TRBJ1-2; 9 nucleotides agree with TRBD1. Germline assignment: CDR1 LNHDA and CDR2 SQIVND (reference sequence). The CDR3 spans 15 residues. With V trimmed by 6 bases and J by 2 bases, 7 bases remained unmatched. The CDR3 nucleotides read TGTGCCAGTAGCCAGGACAGGGGCGGAAACTATGGCTACACCTTC. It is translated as CASSQDRGGNYGYTF.

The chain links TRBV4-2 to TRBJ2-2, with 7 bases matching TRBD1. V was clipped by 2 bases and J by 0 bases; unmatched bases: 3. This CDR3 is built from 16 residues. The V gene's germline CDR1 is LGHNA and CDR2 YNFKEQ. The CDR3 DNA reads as TGTGCCAGCAGCCAACCGGACAGGACGAACACCGGGGAGCTGTTTTTT. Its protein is CASSQPDRTNTGELFF.

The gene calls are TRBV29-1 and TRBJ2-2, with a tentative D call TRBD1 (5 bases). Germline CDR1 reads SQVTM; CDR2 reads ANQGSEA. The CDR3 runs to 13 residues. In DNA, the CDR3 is TGCAGTGCGTCTGGACAGAACACCGGGGAGCTGTTTTTT. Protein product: CSASGQNTGELFF.

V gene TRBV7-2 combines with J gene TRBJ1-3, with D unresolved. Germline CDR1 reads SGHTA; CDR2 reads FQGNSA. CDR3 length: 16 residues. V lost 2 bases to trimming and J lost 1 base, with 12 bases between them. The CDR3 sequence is CASSLRPRGSGNTIYF. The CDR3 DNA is TGTGCCAGCAGCTTACGACCTCGGGGTTCTGGAAACACCATATATTTT.

The CDR3 loop reads CASSPTGKNEKLFF. CDR3 bases: TGTGCCAGCAGTCCTACAGGGAAGAACGAAAAACTGTTTTTT. V gene TRBV2 combines with J gene TRBJ1-4; the D gene is possibly TRBD1 (6 bases). V was pared by 5 bases and J by 8 bases, with 15 bases between. The CDR3 runs 14 residues. The germline gives CDR1 SNHLY, CDR2 FYNNEI. The entire variable domain, with the rest obtained from reference TRBV2 and TRBJ1-4, is as follows: EPEVTQTPSHQVTQMGQEVILRCVPISNHLYFYWYRQILGQKVEFLVSFYNNEISEKSEIFDDQFSVERPDGSNFTLKIRSTKLEDSAMYFCASSPTGKNEKLFFGSGTQLSVL.

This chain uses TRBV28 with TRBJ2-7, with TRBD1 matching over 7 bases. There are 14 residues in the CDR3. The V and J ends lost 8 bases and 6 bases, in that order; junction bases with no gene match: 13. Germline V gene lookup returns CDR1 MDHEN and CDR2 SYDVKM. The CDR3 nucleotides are TGTGCCAGCCTATCAGGACAGGTAGCGTCCGAGCAGTACTTC. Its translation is CASLSGQVASEQYF. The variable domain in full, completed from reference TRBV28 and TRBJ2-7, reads DVKVTQSSRYLVKRTGEKVFLECVQDMDHENMFWYRQDPGLGLRLIYFSYDVKMKEKGDIPEGYSVSREKKERFSLILESASTNQTSMYLCASLSGQVASEQYFGPGTRLTVT.

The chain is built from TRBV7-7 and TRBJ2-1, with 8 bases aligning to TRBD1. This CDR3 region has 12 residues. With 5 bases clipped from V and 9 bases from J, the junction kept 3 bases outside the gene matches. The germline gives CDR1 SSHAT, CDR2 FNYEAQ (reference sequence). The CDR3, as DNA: TGTGCCAGCAGCCCAGGGGGCGGTGAGCAGTTCTTC. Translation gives CASSPGGGEQFF.

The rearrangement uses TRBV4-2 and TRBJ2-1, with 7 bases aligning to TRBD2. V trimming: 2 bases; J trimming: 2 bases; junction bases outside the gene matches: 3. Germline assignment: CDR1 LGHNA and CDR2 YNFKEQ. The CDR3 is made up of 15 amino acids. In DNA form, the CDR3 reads TGTGCCAGCAGCCAAAATAGCGGGCCCTACAATGAGCAGTTCTTC. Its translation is CASSQNSGPYNEQFF.

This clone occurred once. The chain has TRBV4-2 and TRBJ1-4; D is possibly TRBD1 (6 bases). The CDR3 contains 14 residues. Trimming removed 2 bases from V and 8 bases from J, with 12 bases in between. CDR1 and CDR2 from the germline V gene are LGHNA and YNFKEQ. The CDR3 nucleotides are TGTGCCAGCAGCCAATTAGGGGGTAGCGAAAAACTGTTTTTT. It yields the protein CASSQLGGSEKLFF.

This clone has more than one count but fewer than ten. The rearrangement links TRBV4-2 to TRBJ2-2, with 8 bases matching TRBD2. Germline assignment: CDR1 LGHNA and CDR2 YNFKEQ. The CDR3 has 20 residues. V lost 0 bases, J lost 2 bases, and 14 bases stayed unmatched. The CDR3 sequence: CASSQERLGAGGINTGELFF. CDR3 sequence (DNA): TGTGCCAGCAGCCAAGAACGGCTTGGGGCGGGAGGCATAAACACCGGGGAGCTGTTTTTT.

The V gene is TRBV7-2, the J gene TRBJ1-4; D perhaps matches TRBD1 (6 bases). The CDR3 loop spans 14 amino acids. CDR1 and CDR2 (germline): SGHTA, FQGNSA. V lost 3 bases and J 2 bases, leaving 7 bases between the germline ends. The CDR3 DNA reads TGTGCCAGCAGCTTTACAGGGACTAATGAAAAACTGTTTTTT. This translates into CASSFTGTNEKLFF.

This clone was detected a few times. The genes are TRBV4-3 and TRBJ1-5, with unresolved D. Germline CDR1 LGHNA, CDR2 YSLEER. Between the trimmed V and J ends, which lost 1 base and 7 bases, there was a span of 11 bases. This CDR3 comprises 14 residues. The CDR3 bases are TGCGCCAGCAGCCAAGTTTCGGGCGGGCAGCCCCAGCATTTT. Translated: CASSQVSGGQPQHF.

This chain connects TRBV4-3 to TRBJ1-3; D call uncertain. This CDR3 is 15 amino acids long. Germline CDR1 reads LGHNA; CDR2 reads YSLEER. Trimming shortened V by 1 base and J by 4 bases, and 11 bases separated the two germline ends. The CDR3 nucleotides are TGCGCCAGCAGCCAAGTTCCAGGTTCCGGAAACACCATATATTTT. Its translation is CASSQVPGSGNTIYF.

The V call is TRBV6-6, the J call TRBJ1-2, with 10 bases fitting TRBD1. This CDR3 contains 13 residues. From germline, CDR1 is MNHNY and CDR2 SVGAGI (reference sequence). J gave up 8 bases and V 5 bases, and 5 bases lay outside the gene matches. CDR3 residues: CASSDGQGVGYTF. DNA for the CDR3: TGTGCCAGCAGTGACGGACAGGGGGTAGGCTACACCTTC.

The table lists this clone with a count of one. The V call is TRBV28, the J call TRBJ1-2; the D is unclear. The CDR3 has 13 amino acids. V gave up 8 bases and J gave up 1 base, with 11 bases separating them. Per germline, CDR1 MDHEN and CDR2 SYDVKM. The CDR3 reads CASQNSGNYGYTF. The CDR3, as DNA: TGTGCCAGCCAAAACAGCGGTAACTATGGCTACACCTTC.

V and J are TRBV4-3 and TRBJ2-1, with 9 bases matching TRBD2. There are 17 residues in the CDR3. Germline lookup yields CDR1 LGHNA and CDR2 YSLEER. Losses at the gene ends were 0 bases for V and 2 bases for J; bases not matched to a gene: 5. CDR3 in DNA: TGCGCCAGCAGCCAAGAAAGCGGGAGGACCCCCTACAATGAGCAGTTCTTC. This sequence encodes CASSQESGRTPYNEQFF.

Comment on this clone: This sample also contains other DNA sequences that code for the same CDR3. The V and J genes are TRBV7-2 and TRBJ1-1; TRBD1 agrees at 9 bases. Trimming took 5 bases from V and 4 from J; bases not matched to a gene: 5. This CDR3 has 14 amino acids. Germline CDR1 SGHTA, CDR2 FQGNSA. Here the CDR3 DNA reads TGTGCCAGCAGCCCACAGGGGGCAGGCACTGAAGCTTTCTTT. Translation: CASSPQGAGTEAFF.

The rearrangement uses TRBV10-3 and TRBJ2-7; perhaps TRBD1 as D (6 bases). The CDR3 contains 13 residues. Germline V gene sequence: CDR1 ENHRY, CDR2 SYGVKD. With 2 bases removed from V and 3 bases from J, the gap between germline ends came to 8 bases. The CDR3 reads CAISEPTGYEQYF. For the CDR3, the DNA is TGTGCCATCAGTGAGCCGACAGGCTACGAGCAGTACTTC.

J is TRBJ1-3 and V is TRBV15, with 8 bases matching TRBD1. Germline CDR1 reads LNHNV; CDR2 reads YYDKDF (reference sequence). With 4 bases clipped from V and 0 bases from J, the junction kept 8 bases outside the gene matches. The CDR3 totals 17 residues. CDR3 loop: CATSTYRGSLSGNTIYF. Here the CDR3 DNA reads TGTGCCACCAGCACTTACAGGGGGTCCCTCTCTGGAAACACCATATATTTT.

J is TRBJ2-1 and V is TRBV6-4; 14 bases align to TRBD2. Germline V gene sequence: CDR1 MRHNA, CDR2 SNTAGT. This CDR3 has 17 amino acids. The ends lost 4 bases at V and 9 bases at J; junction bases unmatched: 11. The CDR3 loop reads CASSVVGGTSGSPEQFF. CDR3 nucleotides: TGTGCCAGCAGTGTAGTGGGCGGGACTAGCGGGAGCCCTGAGCAGTTCTTC.

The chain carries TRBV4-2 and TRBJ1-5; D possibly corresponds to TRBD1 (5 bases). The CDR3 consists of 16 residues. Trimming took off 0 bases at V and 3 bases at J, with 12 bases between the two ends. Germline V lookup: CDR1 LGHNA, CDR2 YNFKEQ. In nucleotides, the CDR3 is TGTGCCAGCAGCCAAGAGGGCAGGGCGGTCAATCAGCCCCAGCATTTT. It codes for CASSQEGRAVNQPQHF.

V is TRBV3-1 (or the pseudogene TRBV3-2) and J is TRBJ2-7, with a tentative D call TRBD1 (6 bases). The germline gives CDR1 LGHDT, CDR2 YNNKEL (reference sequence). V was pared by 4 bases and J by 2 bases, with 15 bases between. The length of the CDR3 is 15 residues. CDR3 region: CASSPTGTRTYEQYF. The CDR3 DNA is TGTGCCAGCAGCCCAACCGGGACACGGACCTACGAGCAGTACTTC.

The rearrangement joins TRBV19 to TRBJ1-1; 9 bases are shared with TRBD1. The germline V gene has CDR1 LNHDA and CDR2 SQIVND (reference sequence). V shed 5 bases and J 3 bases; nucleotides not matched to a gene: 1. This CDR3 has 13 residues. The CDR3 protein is CASSWTGDTEAFF. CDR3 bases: TGTGCCAGTAGTTGGACAGGGGACACTGAAGCTTTCTTT.

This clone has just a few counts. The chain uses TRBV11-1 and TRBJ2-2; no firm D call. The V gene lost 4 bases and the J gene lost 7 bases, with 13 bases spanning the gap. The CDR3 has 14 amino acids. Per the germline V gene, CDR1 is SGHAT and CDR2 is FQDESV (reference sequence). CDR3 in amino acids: CASSSALARGELFF. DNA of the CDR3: TGTGCCAGCAGCTCCGCATTGGCCCGCGGGGAGCTGTTTTTT.

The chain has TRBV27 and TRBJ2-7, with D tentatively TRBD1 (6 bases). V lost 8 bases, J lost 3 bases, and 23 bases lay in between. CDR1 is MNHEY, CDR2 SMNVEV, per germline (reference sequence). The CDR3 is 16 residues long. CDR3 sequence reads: CASYKTGTPRFYEQYF. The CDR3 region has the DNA TGTGCCAGCTATAAAACAGGGACCCCAAGGTTCTACGAGCAGTACTTC.

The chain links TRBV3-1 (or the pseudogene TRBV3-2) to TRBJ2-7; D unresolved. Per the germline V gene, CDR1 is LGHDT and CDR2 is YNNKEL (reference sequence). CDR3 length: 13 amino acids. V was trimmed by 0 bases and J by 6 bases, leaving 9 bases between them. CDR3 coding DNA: TGTGCCAGCAGCCAAGACCCAACCGGCGAGCAGTACTTC. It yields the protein CASSQDPTGEQYF.

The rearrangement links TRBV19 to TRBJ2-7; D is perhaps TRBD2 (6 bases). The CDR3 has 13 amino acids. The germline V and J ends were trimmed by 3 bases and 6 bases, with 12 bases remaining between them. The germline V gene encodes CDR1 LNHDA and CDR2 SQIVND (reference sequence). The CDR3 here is CASSMEGLSEQYF. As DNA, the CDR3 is TGTGCCAGTAGTATGGAGGGCCTGAGCGAGCAGTACTTC.

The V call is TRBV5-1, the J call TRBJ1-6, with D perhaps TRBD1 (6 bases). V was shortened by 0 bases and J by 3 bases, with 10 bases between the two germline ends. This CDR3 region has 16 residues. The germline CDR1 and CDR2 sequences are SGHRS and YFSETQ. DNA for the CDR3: TGCGCCAGCAGCTTGGAGGGGACATACTATAATTCACCCCTCCACTTT. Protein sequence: CASSLEGTYYNSPLHF. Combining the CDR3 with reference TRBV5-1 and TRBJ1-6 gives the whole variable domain KAGVTQTPRYLIKTRGQQVTLSCSPISGHRSVSWYQQTPGQGLQFLFEYFSETQRNKGNFPGRFSGRQFSNSRSEMNVSTLELGDSALYLCASSLEGTYYNSPLHFGNGTRLTVT.

The CDR3 DNA follows: TGTGCCAGCAGCGTTTCCGCTAACTATGGCTACACCTTC. This gives the protein CASSVSANYGYTF. This chain connects TRBV9 to TRBJ1-2; the D is unclear. Trimming shortened V by 2 bases and J by 0 bases, and 5 bases separated the two germline ends. Germline-derived CDR1 and CDR2 are SGDLS and YYNGEE. The CDR3 length is 13 residues.

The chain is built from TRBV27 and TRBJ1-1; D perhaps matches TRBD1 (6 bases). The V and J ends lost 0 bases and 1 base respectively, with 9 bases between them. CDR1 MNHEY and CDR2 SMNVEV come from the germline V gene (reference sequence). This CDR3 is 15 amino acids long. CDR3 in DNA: TGTGCCAGCAGTTTATCAACCAGGGGGAACACTGAAGCTTTCTTT. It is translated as CASSLSTRGNTEAFF.

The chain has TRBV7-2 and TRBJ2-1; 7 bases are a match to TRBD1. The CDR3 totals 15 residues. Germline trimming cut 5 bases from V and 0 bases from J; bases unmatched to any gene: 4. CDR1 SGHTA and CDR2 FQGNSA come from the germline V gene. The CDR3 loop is CASSEGQSSYNEQFF. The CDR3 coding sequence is TGTGCCAGCAGCGAGGGACAGAGCTCCTACAATGAGCAGTTCTTC.